The present T cell receptor beta chain was sequenced within a study of CD8 T cells in ankylosing spondylitis. This clonotype came up a few times. The antigen is unknown. Study-wide results and limits: A motif of 7 to 9 highly homologous TCR beta variants was seen as apparently characteristic of ankylosing spondylitis blood.

The V gene lost 0 bases and the J gene lost 4 bases, with 9 bases spanning the gap. The CDR3 extends over 15 amino acids. CDR1 and CDR2 from the germline V gene are SGHAT and FQNNGV. Making the TCR beta libraries involved quantitative 5'-RACE with molecular barcodes. Each CDR3 protein is one row after TCRdb ran MiXCR on the 5' RACE reads. The sample consists of some 840,000 distinct CDR3 sequences, 12% of them appearing once. V gene TRBV11-2 combines with J gene TRBJ1-4, with no clear D. This TCR derives from a male donor with ankylosing spondylitis. Sequenced sample: blood, either unsorted or a sorted T cell fraction (not recorded which). The CDR3 loop reads CASSLETAFNEKLFF. CDR3 nucleotide sequence: TGTGCCAGCAGCTTAGAAACAGCGTTTAATGAAAAACTGTTTTTT.